The present T cell receptor beta chain was sequenced within a study of cytomegalovirus exposure and HLA in healthy donors. General observations from the study: Per a later analysis, under 20,000 TCR beta sequences showed association with HLA alleles at 0.05 false discovery rate.

Notes on this clone: The antigen is not known.

PCR amplification relied on 60 Vbeta primers (plus 13 Jbeta primers). Only in-frame clones appear in the TCRdb table, and some are missing; sequencing was by immunoSEQ multiplex PCR. The top ten hold around 7% of the sample, which has about 170,000 clones, over 65% seen once. Germline V gene lookup returns CDR1 MGHRA and CDR2 YSYEKL. The CDR3 extends over 15 amino acids. With 3 bases clipped from V and 4 bases from J, the junction kept 8 bases outside the gene matches. V and J are TRBV4-1 and TRBJ2-7; 8 bases match TRBD1. This sequence originates from a man in his forties or fifties in good health and CMV-seropositive. The sequenced material came from PBMCs. The CDR3 sequence is CASSHRTGTPYEQYF. Written as DNA, the CDR3 is TGCGCCAGCAGCCACCGGACAGGGACCCCTTACGAGCAGTACTTC.